Reported below is one TCR beta chain. The antigen is not known. Researchers barred patients who had uncontrolled infection, other autoimmune disease, pregnancy or lactation. Orbital computed tomography and thyroid ultrasound, together with serum TRAb and thyroxine and clinical symptoms, were used for diagnoses. This entry is derived from a study of T cells in Graves' hyperthyroidism and ophthalmopathy. The source material, RNA transcripts, was used to amplify TCR beta CDR3 regions. The HTBI primer set was used in a first-round RT-PCR of the TCR CDR3. TCRdb fed the multiplex PCR reads into MiXCR, producing one record per CDR3 protein. Here the sample spans around 500,000 distinct CDR3 sequences, roughly a sixth being singletons. Germline V gene data show CDR1 as DFQATT and CDR2 as SNEGSKA (reference sequence). The V segment lost 6 bases and the J segment 2 bases; nucleotides outside the gene matches: 6. The CDR3 runs 13 residues.

Study outcomes and limitations: Before onset, ophthalmopathy was predicted by the model a median approximately 6.7 months earlier. Most clonotypes that expanded in the thyroid above 0.001 also showed up in blood.

Source material: blood. This TCR came from a woman in her 30s with Graves' ophthalmopathy. V is TRBV20-1 and J is TRBJ2-5; TRBD2 agrees at 7 bases. CDR3: CSASQGLQETQYF. The CDR3, as DNA: TGCAGTGCCTCCCAGGGACTACAAGAGACCCAGTACTTC.